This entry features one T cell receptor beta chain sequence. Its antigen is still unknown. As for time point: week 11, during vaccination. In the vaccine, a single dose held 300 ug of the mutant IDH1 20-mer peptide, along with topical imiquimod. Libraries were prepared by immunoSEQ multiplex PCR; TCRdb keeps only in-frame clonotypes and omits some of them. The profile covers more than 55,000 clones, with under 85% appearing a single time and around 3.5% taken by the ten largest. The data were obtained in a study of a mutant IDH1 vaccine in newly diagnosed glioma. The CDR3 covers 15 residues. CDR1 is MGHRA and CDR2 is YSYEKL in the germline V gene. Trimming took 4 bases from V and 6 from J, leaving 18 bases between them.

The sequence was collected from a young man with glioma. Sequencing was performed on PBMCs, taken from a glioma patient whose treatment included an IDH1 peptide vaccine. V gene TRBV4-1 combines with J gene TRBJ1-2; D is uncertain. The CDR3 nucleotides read TGCGCCAGCAGCCCAGTCGGCCACACATATAATGGCTACACCTTC. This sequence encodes CASSPVGHTYNGYTF.